This T cell receptor beta chain was obtained from a study of vaccination and CD4 T cells after COVID-19. At the level of the study: According to the study, participants were given two doses of BNT162b2 or mRNA-1273 vaccine. Post-diagnosis, post-COVID samples were collected after a median approximately 92 days, ranging 35 to 161.

The CDR3 spans 15 residues. Germline-derived CDR1 and CDR2 are GTSNPN and SVGIG (reference sequence). Between the trimmed V and J ends, which lost 2 bases and 1 base, there was a span of 13 bases. Cultured CD4+ T cells had their DNA profiled by the Oncomine TCR Beta short-read assay. Via MiXCR, TCRdb re-called the PCR reads, giving one row per CDR3 protein. Found here are over 12,000 distinct CDR3 sequences, around 61% of them singletons; the top ten hold more than 12%. With respect to this clonotype: Its antigen is as yet unknown.

The sample's treatment: 10-day PBMC culture with coronavirus spike peptide pools or control peptides (ViraFEST assay). ViraFEST used peptide pools to expand antigen-specific T cells before TCR sequencing. Some 2 million PBMCs were grown per well alongside about 10 IU/ml IL-2 and 7.5 to 10 ug/ml peptide pools. Source material: CD4+ T cells from blood, cultured in vitro. This sequence was found in a human donor who had recovered from COVID-19. The chain uses TRBV30 and TRBJ2-3, with D perhaps matching TRBD1 or TRBD2 (5 bases each). The CDR3 loop reads CAWSPGTGRTDTQYF. The CDR3 coding sequence is TGTGCCTGGAGTCCCGGGACGGGTCGCACAGATACGCAGTATTTT. Full variable domain (rest looked up from reference TRBV30 and TRBJ2-3): SQTIHQWPATLVQPVGSPLSLECTVEGTSNPNLYWYRQAAGRGLQLLFYSVGIGQISSEVPQNLSASRPQDRQFILSSKKLLLSDSGFYLCAWSPGTGRTDTQYFGPGTRLTVL.